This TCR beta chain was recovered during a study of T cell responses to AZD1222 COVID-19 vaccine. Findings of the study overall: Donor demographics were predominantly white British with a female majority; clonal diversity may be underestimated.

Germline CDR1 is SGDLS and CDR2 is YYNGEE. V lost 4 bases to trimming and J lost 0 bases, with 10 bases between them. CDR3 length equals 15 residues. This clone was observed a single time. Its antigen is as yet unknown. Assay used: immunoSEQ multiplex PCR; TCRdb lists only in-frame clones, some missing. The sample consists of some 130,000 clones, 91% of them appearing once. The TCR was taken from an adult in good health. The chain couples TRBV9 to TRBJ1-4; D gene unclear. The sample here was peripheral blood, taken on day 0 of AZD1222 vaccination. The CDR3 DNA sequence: TGTGCCAGCAGCCCAAGATACGCAACTAATGAAAAACTGTTTTTT. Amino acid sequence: CASSPRYATNEKLFF.